This T cell receptor (beta chain) was identified in a study of cytomegalovirus exposure and HLA in healthy donors. Primers for the PCR totalled 60 Vbeta and 13 Jbeta. Sequencing was performed with immunoSEQ multiplex PCR; in TCRdb, only in-frame clones are kept and a portion is missing. The data contain 110,000 to 150,000 clones, more than 70% of them singletons. Whole-study results and caveats: Among the most significant clusters, several appeared linked to common viral pathogens in a later analysis. The authors judged a highly shared variant cluster likely a sequencing artifact. CMV serostatus was the only recorded immune exposure for donors.

This clone appeared a single time. The antigen is unknown. The CDR3 is 14 amino acids. V shed 3 bases and J 6 bases; nucleotides not matched to a gene: 3. CDR1 SGDLS and CDR2 YYNGEE come from the germline V gene. The chain is built from TRBV9 and TRBJ1-5; 10 nucleotides match TRBD1. The sample consisted of PBMCs. The sequence was obtained from a woman aged 50 to 60 in good health and CMV-seronegative. CDR3 region: CASSAGQGTQPQHF. In nucleotides, the CDR3 is TGTGCCAGCAGCGCGGGACAGGGGACTCAGCCCCAGCATTTT.